This entry lists 22 T cell receptor beta chains sequenced from one sample in a study of tumor-infiltrating lymphocytes in primary liver carcinoma. Out of unsorted whole blood came the blood RNA, and germline DNA was extracted as well. Starting material of 400 to 600 ng total RNA yielded TCR beta cDNA via a constant-region primer. Libraries covering TCR beta were generated through three nested multiplex PCR rounds (using a slightly modified ARM-PCR). Amplification in the first two PCR rounds was performed using TRBV1-TRBV30 forward primers and a C-beta reverse primer for 9 to 11 cycles each. TCRdb reprocessed the multiplex PCR reads with MiXCR, giving one entry per CDR3 protein. This table has hundreds of thousands of distinct CDR3 sequences, 45% to 70% appearing once. The specimen sequenced was peripheral blood. The receptors come from a woman aged 25 to 39 with primary liver carcinoma and hepatitis B virus infection.

This clonotype was observed many times. The chain recombines TRBV6-5 with TRBJ2-5; D remains unclear. Germline CDR1 and CDR2: MNHEY and SVGAGI. Between the trimmed V and J ends, which lost 5 bases and 4 bases, there was a span of 14 bases. The CDR3 has 14 residues. The DNA for the CDR3 is TGTGCCAGCAGTCACCCGGCGAGCCGAGAGACCCAGTACTTC. It is translated as CASSHPASRETQYF.

The gene calls are TRBV11-2 and TRBJ2-2; TRBD1 matches at 7 bases. Germline-derived CDR1 and CDR2 are SGHAT and FQNNGV. The J segment lost 3 bases and the V segment lost 7 bases, leaving 8 bases of the junction unmatched. The CDR3 runs to 15 residues. The CDR3: CASTVGDRDTGELFF. CDR3 in DNA: TGTGCCAGCACCGTAGGCGACAGGGACACCGGGGAGCTGTTTTTT.

The chain joins TRBV30 to TRBJ2-1; TRBD1 matches 9 bases. CDR1 is GTSNPN and CDR2 is SVGIG in the germline V gene (reference sequence). V lost 1 base and J lost 7; bases outside the gene matches: 5. The CDR3 totals 14 residues. CDR3 nucleotide sequence: TGTGCCTGGAGTGCCGGGACAGGGAGGAATGAGCAGTTCTTC. This encodes CAWSAGTGRNEQFF.

This clonotype has a handful of counts. The gene calls are TRBV13 and TRBJ2-1, with D possibly being TRBD1 (5 bases). V was clipped by 4 bases and J by 5 bases, with 9 bases between them. Germline loops: CDR1 PRHDT, CDR2 FYEKMQ (reference sequence). This CDR3 is built from 13 residues. The CDR3 spells CASSYDRNNEQFF. As DNA, the CDR3 is TGTGCCAGCAGCTACGACAGAAACAATGAGCAGTTCTTC. Full variable domain (outside the CDR3, taken from reference TRBV13 and TRBJ2-1): AAGVIQSPRHLIKEKRETATLKCYPIPRHDTVYWYQQGPGQDPQFLISFYEKMQSDKGSIPDRFSAQQFSDYHSELNMSSLELGDSALYFCASSYDRNNEQFFGPGTRLTVL.

V gene TRBV12-3 or TRBV12-4 combines with J gene TRBJ2-7; 11 bases are shared with TRBD2. Unmatched junction bases numbered 7, after V lost 3 bases and J lost 6 bases. The length of the CDR3 is 15 residues. The CDR3 spells CASSFLAGGQTEQYF. Written as DNA, the CDR3 is TGTGCCAGCAGTTTTTTAGCGGGAGGGCAGACCGAGCAGTACTTC.

Comments on this clonotype: The junction and the germline gene differ at one end; a read error may be behind it. J is TRBJ2-7 and V is TRBV30; TRBD2 matches 7 bases. The CDR3 is made up of 12 amino acids. Germline V gene lookup returns CDR1 GTSNPN and CDR2 SVGIG (reference sequence). The CDR3 loop is CAWSVGREEQHF. The CDR3 nucleotides read TGTGCCTGGAGTGTGGGACGGGAGGAGCAGCACTTC.

Turning to this clonotype: The CDR3 does not close with the conserved phenylalanine or tryptophan, likely indicating a read error. This chain links TRBV4-1 with TRBJ2-5, with TRBD1 identical over 7 bases. Germline V gene lookup returns CDR1 MGHRA and CDR2 YSYEKL. The length of the CDR3 is 15 residues. V was clipped by 3 bases and J by 4 bases; unmatched bases: 8. CDR3 sequence reads: CASSHRSGTVETQYS. The CDR3 DNA reads as TGCGCCAGCAGCCATCGGTCCGGGACAGTAGAGACCCAGTACTCC.

The rearrangement joins TRBV20-1 to TRBJ1-5, with a weak D call TRBD1 (6 bases). Trimming shortened V by 5 bases and J by 6 bases, and 11 bases separated the two germline ends. This CDR3 comprises 12 residues. The germline V gene has CDR1 DFQATT and CDR2 SNEGSKA (reference sequence). The CDR3 DNA is TGCAGTGCTGGCCGGGGGGCTCAGCCCCAGCATTTT. It specifies CSAGRGAQPQHF.

V and J are TRBV6-5 and TRBJ1-6, with a weak D call TRBD1 (5 bases). Looked up from germline, CDR1 is MNHEY and CDR2 is SVGAGI. V dropped 8 bases and J dropped 7 bases, with 15 bases sitting between them. CDR3 size: 14 residues. The DNA of the CDR3 is TGTGCCAGCGGCCGAACAGGCTGGAATTCACCCCTCCACTTT. This translates into CASGRTGWNSPLHF.

In regard to this clonotype: The CDR3 does not close with the conserved phenylalanine or tryptophan, likely indicating a read error. V usage is TRBV11-2 and J usage is TRBJ2-5, with D hard to call. The V end lost 2 bases, the J end lost 2 bases, and 12 bases lay between the germline ends. This CDR3 has 15 residues. The V gene's germline CDR1 is SGHAT and CDR2 FQNNGV. DNA of the CDR3: TGTGCCAGCAGCTTACAGTGCCTGGGGCAAGAGACCCAGTACCTC. This codes for CASSLQCLGQETQYL.

This clonotype came up once. One junction end does not reproduce the germline sequence, and a read error may be involved. The chain employs TRBV11-2 and TRBJ2-1; 8 nucleotides match TRBD2. Germline V gives CDR1 SGHAT, CDR2 FQNNGV. The CDR3 has 16 residues. The CDR3 DNA reads TGTGCCAGCAGCTTAGAGGGGGGCCTAGCGGGCAATGAGCAGATCTTC. Residues: CASSLEGGLAGNEQIF. Using reference TRBV11-2 and TRBJ2-1 for the parts outside the CDR3, the full variable domain is EAGVAQSPRYKIIEKRQSVAFWCNPISGHATLYWYQQILGQGPKLLIQFQNNGVVDDSQLPKDRFSAERLKGVDSTLKIQPAKLEDSAVYLCASSLEGGLAGNEQIFGPGTRLTVL.

Regarding this clonotype: This may be a read error: a much more frequent sequence differs by one nucleotide. CDR3 residues: CASSSNGRVYGYTF. CDR3 in DNA: TGTGCCAGCAGTTCAAACGGCAGAGTCTATGGCTACACCTTC. The J gene is TRBJ1-2, the V gene TRBV12-3 or TRBV12-4; D ambiguous. This CDR3 spans 14 amino acids. Trimming stripped 4 bases from V and 4 bases from J, with 13 bases between.

With respect to this clonotype: The CDR3 end shows no conserved phenylalanine or tryptophan, and so a read error is likely. The DNA for the CDR3 is TGTGCCTGGAACAGGGAGGGTAAAAACATTCAGTACCTC. As protein: CAWNREGKNIQYL. The chain has TRBV30 and TRBJ2-4; D perhaps matches TRBD2 (7 bases). With 4 bases removed from V and 4 bases from J, the gap between germline ends came to 11 bases. CDR3 length equals 13 residues. Germline-derived CDR1 and CDR2 are GTSNPN and SVGIG (reference sequence).

The J gene is TRBJ2-1, the V gene TRBV5-4; no reliable D call. Trimming took off 4 bases at V and 0 bases at J, with 11 bases between the two ends. Germline CDR1 reads SGHNT; CDR2 reads YYREEE (reference sequence). This CDR3 spans 15 amino acids. This chain's CDR3 is CASSPSISSYNEQFF. The CDR3 bases are TGTGCCAGCAGCCCAAGTATCAGCTCCTACAATGAGCAGTTCTTC.

As regards this clonotype: Because it lacks the conserved phenylalanine or tryptophan at the end, this CDR3 is likely a read error. The rearrangement links TRBV6-5 to TRBJ2-3; the D is unclear. The CDR3 spans 14 residues. The V gene lost 2 bases and the J gene lost 0 bases, with 6 bases spanning the gap. Germline CDR1 reads MNHEY; CDR2 reads SVGAGI. The CDR3 nucleotides read TGTGCCAGCAGTTACCCCGGAAGCACAGATACGCAGTATTCT. Translated, it gives CASSYPGSTDTQYS.

Note on this clonotype: Being one base from a much bigger clone, this may be a read error. The chain couples TRBV4-3 to TRBJ1-3; D is uncertain. Deletions cut 3 bases from V and 2 bases from J, with 11 bases between. This CDR3 is 15 amino acids long. Per germline, CDR1 LGHNA and CDR2 YSLEER. The CDR3 nucleotides are TGCGCCAGCAGCCAGACCCCGGCGACTGGAAACACCATATATTTT. It translates to CASSQTPATGNTIYF.

The chain couples TRBV7-9 to TRBJ2-1, with 10 bases fitting TRBD2. CDR1 SEHNR and CDR2 FQNEAQ come from the germline V gene (reference sequence). V shed 1 base, J shed 0 bases, and the junction held 3 bases outside the gene matches. This CDR3 has 17 amino acids. The CDR3 DNA is TGTGCCAGCAGCTTAGGATCTAGCGGGAGCTCCTACAATGAGCAGTTCTTC. Amino acids: CASSLGSSGSSYNEQFF.

This rearrangement joins TRBV6-6 to TRBJ2-2; D not resolved. V was trimmed by 7 bases and J by 7 bases, leaving 10 bases between them. The V gene's germline CDR1 is MNHNY and CDR2 SVGAGI (reference sequence). The CDR3 runs to 12 residues. The CDR3 DNA sequence: TGTGCCAGCATCGAAGGTGTCGGGGAGCTGTTTTTT. It specifies CASIEGVGELFF.

V and J are TRBV28 and TRBJ2-7; 11 bases agree with TRBD2. V trimming: 5 bases; J trimming: 12 bases; junction bases outside the gene matches: 9. CDR3 length: 13 residues. Looked up from germline, CDR1 is MDHEN and CDR2 is SYDVKM. CDR3 nucleotide sequence: TGTGCCAGCAGTCTTCAGGGGACTAGCGGAACGTACTTC. This sequence encodes CASSLQGTSGTYF.

With respect to this clonotype: A much larger clonotype is one base distant, so this may be a read error. V gene TRBV12-3 or TRBV12-4 combines with J gene TRBJ2-3; D may be TRBD2 (5 bases). The V gene lost 7 bases and the J gene lost 0 bases, with 14 bases spanning the gap. CDR3 length equals 15 residues. This CDR3 is CASTGGLWSTDTQYF. DNA of the CDR3: TGTGCCAGCACCGGAGGCCTCTGGAGCACAGATACGCAGTATTTT.

A few counts support this clonotype. The V and J genes are TRBV4-1 and TRBJ2-1; 14 nucleotides align to TRBD2. Per the germline V gene, CDR1 is MGHRA and CDR2 is YSYEKL. With 0 bases clipped from V and 0 bases from J, the junction kept 4 bases outside the gene matches. CDR3 length: 19 residues. The CDR3 nucleotides are TGCGCCAGCAGCCAAGATGGACTAGCGGGAGGTCCCTCCTACAATGAGCAGTTCTTC. Protein product: CASSQDGLAGGPSYNEQFF.

For this clonotype: This may be a read error, as it is one base from a much larger clone. The gene calls are TRBV29-1 and TRBJ2-7, with D tentatively TRBD1 (5 bases). Trimming pared 1 base from V and 11 bases from J, leaving 12 bases between. CDR1 and CDR2 (germline): SQVTM, ANQGSEA. This CDR3 has 11 amino acids. CDR3: CSVEVGLTEYF. The CDR3 bases are TGCAGCGTTGAAGTGGGGCTAACGGAGTACTTC.